The 17 T cell receptor beta chains below all came from one sample that was sequenced in a study of low-dose radiotherapy and immunotherapy resistance in tumors. With TRAV- and TRBV-specific primers, first-strand cDNA was made, covering the alpha and beta chains. A roughly 22-cycle PCR with a constant-region primer and V-primer adapter amplified TCRs. TCRdb re-derived calls from the reads in MiXCR, one entry per CDR3 protein. The top ten clones hold approximately 7.2% of a sample with around 60,000 distinct CDR3 sequences, 20% to 25% of them seen once. The time point denotes: after trial treatment. Noted treatment: LDRT plus nivolumab, ipilimumab, low-dose cyclophosphamide and aspirin (RACIN trial). Here the sequenced sample was PBMCs, taken after low-dose radiotherapy plus immunotherapy. Receptors originate from a male donor with prostate cancer.

As for this clonotype: Because the CDR3's place on the DNA is in doubt, the DNA is left out and the CDR3 is given as listed by TCRdb. The chain couples TRBV10-3 to TRBJ2-2; the D call in the table, TRBD2, was not verified against the DNA. Germline V gene data show CDR1 as ENHRY and CDR2 as SYGVKD. The CDR3 length equals 19 residues, ends included. The CDR3 protein is CAISATERGSANTGELFFF.

The chain uses TRBV5-6 and TRBJ2-5; TRBD2 agrees at 8 bases. The CDR3 runs to 15 residues. Germline CDR1 reads SGHDT; CDR2 reads YYEEEE. V shed 3 bases and J 4 bases; nucleotides not matched to a gene: 8. The CDR3 protein is CASSYSGLAGETQYF. The CDR3 DNA reads as TGTGCCAGCAGCTACTCAGGACTAGCAGGAGAGACCCAGTACTTC.

This clonotype occurred many times. The V and J genes are TRBV4-1 and TRBJ2-7; 14 positions agree with TRBD2. V gave up 3 bases and J gave up 7 bases; unmatched junction bases: 5. Looked up from germline, CDR1 is MGHRA and CDR2 is YSYEKL. The CDR3 runs to 15 residues. The CDR3 loop is CASSHGTSGSQEQYF. In DNA, the CDR3 is TGCGCCAGCAGCCACGGGACTAGCGGGAGCCAAGAGCAGTACTTC.

This clonotype was counted at least ten times. This chain uses TRBV7-9 with TRBJ2-2; 13 nucleotides match TRBD2. The CDR3 runs to 16 residues. The V segment lost 5 bases and the J segment 5 bases; nucleotides outside the gene matches: 5. The germline CDR1 and CDR2 sequences are SEHNR and FQNEAQ (reference sequence). Here the CDR3 DNA reads TGTGCCAGCAGCCTCGGACTAGCGGGGGCAACCGGGGAGCTGTTTTTT. Protein sequence: CASSLGLAGATGELFF.

Of note for this clonotype: It differs at one base from a far larger clone, so likely a read error. This rearrangement joins TRBV11-3 to TRBJ2-3; 7 bases line up with TRBD2. Germline loops: CDR1 SGHNT, CDR2 YENEEA. The CDR3 runs 16 residues. CDR3 nucleotide sequence: TGTGTCAGCAGCCAGGCGGGCGGGAGTTTTTCAGATACGCAGTATTTT. Translated: CVSSQAGGSFSDTQYF.

The sample holds many counts of this clonotype. This sequence joins TRBV6-5 and TRBJ1-2, with TRBD1 identical over 9 bases. The CDR3 runs 15 residues. V lost 6 bases to trimming and J lost 7 bases; unmatched junction nucleotides: 12. Germline CDR1 is MNHEY and CDR2 is SVGAGI. CDR3 sequence (DNA): TGTGCCAGCAGCTCCCGGGACAGGGTGAGGAGTGGCTACACCTTC. Protein product: CASSSRDRVRSGYTF.

This clonotype was detected ten times or more. The V and J genes are TRBV14 and TRBJ2-7; 7 bases fit TRBD1. J was trimmed by 2 bases and V by 3 bases; bases with no gene match: 10. Germline loops: CDR1 SGHDN, CDR2 FVKESK. The CDR3 length is 16 residues. The CDR3 loop reads CASSHVPGQATYEQYF. The CDR3 DNA is TGTGCCAGCAGCCACGTGCCCGGACAGGCGACCTACGAGCAGTACTTC.

This clonotype was recorded at least ten times. The genes are TRBV6-2 or TRBV6-3 and TRBJ1-2; possibly TRBD1 for D (5 bases). The germline gives CDR1 MNHEY, CDR2 SVGEGT. This CDR3 has 13 residues. Trimming left V 5 bases short and J 8 bases short, with 15 bases between. The CDR3: CASSPLREWGYTF. The CDR3 DNA reads as TGTGCCAGCAGTCCTCTCAGGGAATGGGGCTACACCTTC.

This clonotype was recorded many times. V is TRBV4-3 and J is TRBJ2-7; D might be TRBD2 (6 bases). Germline V gives CDR1 LGHNA, CDR2 YSLEER. V lost 4 bases, J lost 6 bases, and 22 bases lay in between. The CDR3 runs to 16 residues. As DNA, the CDR3 is TGCGCCAGCAGCCGCCTGAGACCCGGGACTTCCGGCGAGCAGTACTTC. It translates to CASSRLRPGTSGEQYF.

This clonotype was detected many times. The chain combines TRBV20-1 with TRBJ2-3, with 9 bases matching TRBD2. The junction had 5 bases not matched to a gene; V was cut back by 3 bases and J by 4 bases. CDR3 length equals 14 residues. Germline CDR1 is DFQATT and CDR2 is SNEGSKA (reference sequence). In nucleotides, the CDR3 is TGCAGTGCTAGTATGAGCGGGGGGTCAGATACGCAGTATTTT. Residues: CSASMSGGSDTQYF.

The chain employs TRBV5-1 and TRBJ2-3, with 14 bases matching TRBD2. The V segment lost 0 bases and the J segment 10 bases; nucleotides outside the gene matches: 7. The CDR3 covers 16 residues. Germline lookup yields CDR1 SGHRS and CDR2 YFSETQ. The CDR3 DNA reads as TGCGCCAGCAGCTTGGATTCCGGGACTAGCGGGGGTGCGCAGTATTTT. It codes for CASSLDSGTSGGAQYF. Full variable domain (remainder filled in from reference TRBV5-1 and TRBJ2-3): KAGVTQTPRYLIKTRGQQVTLSCSPISGHRSVSWYQQTPGQGLQFLFEYFSETQRNKGNFPGRFSGRQFSNSRSEMNVSTLELGDSALYLCASSLDSGTSGGAQYFGPGTRLTVL.

There are many counts of this clonotype. The chain employs TRBV7-6 and TRBJ2-3, with D unclear. The CDR3 contains 17 residues. CDR1 is SGHVS, CDR2 FNYEAQ, per germline. Trimming cost V 1 base and J 3 bases, with 17 bases left between them. CDR3 DNA: TGTGCCAGCAGCTTAGTTTGGGGTAGGCCTGCGACAGATACGCAGTATTTT. This encodes CASSLVWGRPATDTQYF.

This clonotype was detected many times. The chain employs TRBV21-1 and TRBJ2-5. TRBV21-1 is assigned pseudogene status. The CDR3 contains 13 residues. CDR3 loop: CASNDGHEETQYF. The CDR3 DNA follows: TGTGCCAGCAACGATGGTCATGAAGAGACCCAGTACTTC.

This clonotype was seen repeatedly, ten times or more. V is TRBV5-1 and J is TRBJ1-1; TRBD1 is a possible D gene (5 bases). The germline V gene encodes CDR1 SGHRS and CDR2 YFSETQ. Trimming removed 3 bases from V and 7 bases from J, with 13 bases in between. This CDR3 has 13 residues. The CDR3 region is CASSWTGGFEAFF. The CDR3 DNA reads TGCGCCAGCAGCTGGACCGGGGGGTTTGAAGCTTTCTTT.

Turning to this clonotype: Only one base separates this from a far larger clonotype, so it likely reflects a read error. The J gene is TRBJ2-1, the V gene TRBV6-6; 8 bases are a match to TRBD2. V shed 6 bases and J 5 bases; nucleotides not matched to a gene: 3. Looked up from germline, CDR1 is MNHNY and CDR2 is SVGAGI (reference sequence). The CDR3 runs to 13 residues. The DNA for the CDR3 is TGTGCCAGCAGAAGACTAGCGAACAATGAGCAGTTCTTC. Its translation: CASRRLANNEQFF.

This clonotype showed up many times. The CDR3 is CASSPGLAGADTGELFF. DNA of the CDR3: TGTGCCAGCTCACCCGGACTAGCGGGAGCCGACACCGGGGAGCTGTTTTTT. The V call is TRBV18, the J call TRBJ2-2; TRBD2 matches at 13 bases. V was pared by 3 bases and J by 3 bases, with 4 bases of the junction left unmatched. The CDR3 spans 17 residues. Germline assignment: CDR1 KGHSH and CDR2 LQKENI.

This clonotype was found many times. This chain links TRBV5-1 with TRBJ2-5; a possible D gene is TRBD1 (6 bases). The CDR3 extends over 15 amino acids. V was pared by 2 bases and J by 1 base, with 12 bases between. Germline V gene sequence: CDR1 SGHRS, CDR2 YFSETQ. CDR3 loop: CASSFGTTTQETQYF. The CDR3 bases are TGCGCCAGCAGCTTTGGGACAACTACCCAAGAGACCCAGTACTTC.